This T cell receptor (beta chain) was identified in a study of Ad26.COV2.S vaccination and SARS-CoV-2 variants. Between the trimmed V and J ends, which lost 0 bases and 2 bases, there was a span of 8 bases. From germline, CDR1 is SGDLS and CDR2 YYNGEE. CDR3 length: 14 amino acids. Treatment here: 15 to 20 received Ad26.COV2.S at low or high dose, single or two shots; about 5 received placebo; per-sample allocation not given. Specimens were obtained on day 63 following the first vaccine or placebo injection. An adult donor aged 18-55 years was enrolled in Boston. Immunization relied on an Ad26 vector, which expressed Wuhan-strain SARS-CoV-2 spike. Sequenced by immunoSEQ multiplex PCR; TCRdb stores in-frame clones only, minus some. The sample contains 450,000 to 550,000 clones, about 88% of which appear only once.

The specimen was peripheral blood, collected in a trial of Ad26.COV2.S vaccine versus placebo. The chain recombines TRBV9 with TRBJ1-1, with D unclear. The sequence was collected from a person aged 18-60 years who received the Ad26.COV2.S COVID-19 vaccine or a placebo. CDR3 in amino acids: CASSVAASNTEAFF. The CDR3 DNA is TGTGCCAGCAGCGTAGCGGCATCTAACACTGAAGCTTTCTTT. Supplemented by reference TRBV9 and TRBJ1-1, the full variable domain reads DSGVTQTPKHLITATGQRVTLRCSPRSGDLSVYWYQQSLDQGLQFLIQYYNGEERAKGNILERFSAQQFPDLHSELNLSSLELGDSALYFCASSVAASNTEAFFGQGTRLTVV.